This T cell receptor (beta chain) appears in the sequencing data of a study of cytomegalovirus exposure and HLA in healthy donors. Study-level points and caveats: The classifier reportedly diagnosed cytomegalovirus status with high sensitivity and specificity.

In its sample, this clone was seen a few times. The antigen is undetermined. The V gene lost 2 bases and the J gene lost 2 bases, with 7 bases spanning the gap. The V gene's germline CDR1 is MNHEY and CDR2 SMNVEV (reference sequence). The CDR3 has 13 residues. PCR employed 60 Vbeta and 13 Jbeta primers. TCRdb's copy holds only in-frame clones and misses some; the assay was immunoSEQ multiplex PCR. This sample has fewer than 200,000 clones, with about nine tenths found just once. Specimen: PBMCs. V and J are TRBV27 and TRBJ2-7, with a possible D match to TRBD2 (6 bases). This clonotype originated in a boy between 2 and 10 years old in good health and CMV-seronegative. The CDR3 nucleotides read TGTGCCAGCAGTTTAGGGAGGACCTACGAGCAGTACTTC. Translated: CASSLGRTYEQYF.